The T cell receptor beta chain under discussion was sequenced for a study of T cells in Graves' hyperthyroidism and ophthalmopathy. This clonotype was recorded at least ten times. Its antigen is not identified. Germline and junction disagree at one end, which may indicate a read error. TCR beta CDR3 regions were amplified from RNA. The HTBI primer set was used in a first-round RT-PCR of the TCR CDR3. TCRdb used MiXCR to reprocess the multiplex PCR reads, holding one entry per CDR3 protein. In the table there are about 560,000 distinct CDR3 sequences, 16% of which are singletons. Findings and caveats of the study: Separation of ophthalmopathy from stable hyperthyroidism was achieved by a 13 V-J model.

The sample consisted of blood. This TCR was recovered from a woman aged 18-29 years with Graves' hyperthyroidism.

Written as DNA, the CDR3 is TGTGCCAGCAGCTTAGGGCAGAGGAACACTGAAGCTTTCTTT. This gives the protein CASSLGQRNTEAFF. V is TRBV5-1 and J is TRBJ1-1, with D unresolved. Germline V gene data show CDR1 as SGHRS and CDR2 as YFSETQ. The length of the CDR3 is 14 residues.